These 21 T cell receptor beta chains originate from one sample sequenced in a study of monozygotic twins with inflammatory bowel disease. TCRdb reprocessed the 5' RACE reads; each CDR3 protein has one entry and no DNA is given. The sample data list some 190,000 distinct CDR3 sequences. The specimen sequenced was blood. The source of these receptors is a human donor with ulcerative colitis or Crohn's disease, or a healthy co-twin of an affected twin (not recorded which).

This chain joins TRBV29-1 and TRBJ2-5. The CDR3 has 13 residues. Looked up from germline, CDR1 is SQVTM and CDR2 is ANQGSEA. The CDR3 region is CSVELGGPETQYF.

The V and J genes are TRBV9 and TRBJ1-3; the TRBD1 assignment by TCRdb is unverifiable without DNA. CDR3 length: 15 amino acids. Germline CDR1 is SGDLS and CDR2 is YYNGEE. CDR3 loop: CASSVGDTSGNTIYF.

The chain joins TRBV24-1 to TRBJ2-1; absent DNA, TCRdb's TRBD2 call cannot be checked. Germline V gene lookup returns CDR1 KGHDR and CDR2 SFDVKD. The length of the CDR3 is 13 residues. This CDR3 is CASDAGKYNEQFF.

The V gene is TRBV18, the J gene TRBJ1-1; TCRdb outputs TRBD1, but without DNA this stays unchecked. CDR1 is KGHSH and CDR2 is LQKENI in the germline V gene. This CDR3 spans 16 amino acids. Here the CDR3 reads CASSSSRQGWMTEAFF. The full variable domain, completed using reference TRBV18 and TRBJ1-1, is NAGVMQNPRHLVRRRGQEARLRCSPMKGHSHVYWYRQLPEEGLKFMVYLQKENIIDESGMPKERFSAEFPKEGPSILRIQQVVRGDSAAYFCASSSSRQGWMTEAFFGQGTRLTVV.

This chain links TRBV25-1 with TRBJ1-6. Germline CDR1 MGHDK, CDR2 SYGVNS. The CDR3 runs 16 residues. CDR3 in amino acids: CASEPREGRVGSPLHF.

This chain connects TRBV27 to TRBJ2-5. Germline assignment: CDR1 MNHEY and CDR2 SMNVEV (reference sequence). The CDR3 length is 13 residues. The CDR3: CASSPNSQETQYF.

The rearrangement uses TRBV4-1 and TRBJ2-1; the D call of TRBD1 rests on TCRdb alone, since no DNA is present to check it. Germline values: CDR1 MGHRA, CDR2 YSYEKL. The CDR3 sequence is 16 residues long. CDR3 protein: CASSQEGTGGYNEQFF.

The chain joins TRBV6-2 or TRBV6-3 to TRBJ2-7; the TCRdb D gene call, TRBD2, has no DNA to confirm it. The CDR3 is 14 residues long. Germline V gene lookup returns CDR1 MNHEY and CDR2 SVGEGT. CDR3: CASSPQKIASEQYF.

V usage is TRBV7-8 and J usage is TRBJ1-1; the TRBD1 assignment by TCRdb is unverifiable without DNA. In germline, CDR1 is SGHVS, CDR2 FQNEAQ. This CDR3 is 14 amino acids long. CDR3 loop: CASSHRQGSTEAFF.

V gene TRBV20-1 combines with J gene TRBJ2-1; TCRdb designates TRBD2, a call that cannot be tested without DNA. The CDR3 spans 19 residues. The germline gives CDR1 DFQATT, CDR2 SNEGSKA (reference sequence). The chain's CDR3 is CSARDQGLAGISSYNEQFF.

The chain's CDR3 is CSAVLAGGSYEQYF. The chain employs TRBV20-1 and TRBJ2-7; TCRdb calls TRBD2, which cannot be checked without DNA. Germline V gene lookup returns CDR1 DFQATT and CDR2 SNEGSKA (reference sequence). The CDR3 loop spans 14 amino acids.

This chain uses TRBV27 with TRBJ2-2. Germline CDR1 MNHEY, CDR2 SMNVEV (reference sequence). CDR3 length: 16 amino acids. The CDR3 sequence is CASRGSQAVNTGELFF.

This chain links TRBV30 with TRBJ2-5; TCRdb gives TRBD2 as the D gene, but with no DNA this cannot be confirmed. This CDR3 is built from 12 residues. CDR1 GTSNPN and CDR2 SVGIG come from the germline V gene (reference sequence). Here the CDR3 reads CAWGPNGETQYF. Based on the CDR3 plus reference TRBV30 and TRBJ2-5, the full variable domain is SQTIHQWPATLVQPVGSPLSLECTVEGTSNPNLYWYRQAAGRGLQLLFYSVGIGQISSEVPQNLSASRPQDRQFILSSKKLLLSDSGFYLCAWGPNGETQYFGPGTRLLVL.

The V call is TRBV30, the J call TRBJ2-1; the D call from TCRdb, TRBD2, cannot be confirmed without DNA. CDR1 is GTSNPN, CDR2 SVGIG, per germline (reference sequence). This CDR3 comprises 11 residues. The CDR3 spells CAWTHGGPQIF.

The chain couples TRBV25-1 to TRBJ1-1; TCRdb reports TRBD1, a call that lacks DNA to check it against. CDR1 and CDR2 from the germline V gene are MGHDK and SYGVNS. The CDR3 sequence is 14 residues long. The CDR3 spells CASSGQGQGLTAFF.

This chain links TRBV5-1 with TRBJ2-5; with no DNA, the TCRdb D assignment of TRBD2 cannot be verified. Looked up from germline, CDR1 is SGHRS and CDR2 is YFSETQ. CDR3 length: 13 residues. The CDR3 is CASSGSSQETQYF. The whole variable domain, filled in from reference TRBV5-1 and TRBJ2-5, reads KAGVTQTPRYLIKTRGQQVTLSCSPISGHRSVSWYQQTPGQGLQFLFEYFSETQRNKGNFPGRFSGRQFSNSRSEMNVSTLELGDSALYLCASSGSSQETQYFGPGTRLLVL.

The CDR3 loop reads CASLPRGSLGEQFF. V usage is TRBV6-6 and J usage is TRBJ2-1; TCRdb gives TRBD1 as the D gene, but with no DNA this cannot be confirmed. Germline V gene data show CDR1 as MNHNY and CDR2 as SVGAGI (reference sequence). The CDR3 sequence is 14 residues long.

The V call is TRBV25-1, the J call TRBJ2-5; checking the TCRdb D call of TRBD1 is not possible without DNA. Germline V lookup: CDR1 MGHDK, CDR2 SYGVNS. The CDR3 is 14 amino acids. CDR3 sequence: CASSDRGQWETQYF.

The rearrangement uses TRBV25-1 and TRBJ2-5. The CDR3 has 12 residues. The germline gives CDR1 MGHDK, CDR2 SYGVNS. This CDR3 reads CASSEFGETQYF. The whole variable domain, remainder taken from reference TRBV25-1 and TRBJ2-5, is EADIYQTPRYLVIGTGKKITLECSQTMGHDKMYWYQQDPGMELHLIHYSYGVNSTEKGDLSSESTVSRIRTEHFPLTLESARPSHTSQYLCASSEFGETQYFGPGTRLLVL.

The chain joins TRBV6-5 to TRBJ2-7; the D call of TRBD2 rests on TCRdb alone, since no DNA is present to check it. The CDR3 extends over 15 amino acids. Germline-derived CDR1 and CDR2 are MNHEY and SVGAGI. The CDR3 protein is CASSYTGTSVGEQYF.

V gene TRBV7-6 combines with J gene TRBJ1-1. From germline, CDR1 is SGHVS and CDR2 FNYEAQ. The CDR3 runs to 16 residues. The CDR3 here is CASSFSKQDLNTEAFF.